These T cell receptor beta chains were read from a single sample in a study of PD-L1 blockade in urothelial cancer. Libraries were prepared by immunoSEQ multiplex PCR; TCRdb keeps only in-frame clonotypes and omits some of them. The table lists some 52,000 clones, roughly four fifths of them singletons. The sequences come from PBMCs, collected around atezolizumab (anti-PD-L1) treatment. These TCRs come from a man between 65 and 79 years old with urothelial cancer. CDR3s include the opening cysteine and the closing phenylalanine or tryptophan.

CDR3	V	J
CASSKAGGRTEQFF	TRBV25-1	TRBJ2-1
CASSRTGGTSYEQYF	TRBV5-1	TRBJ2-7
CASSRDRGLSEQFF	TRBV6-6	TRBJ2-1
CASSLTRGEQFF	TRBV7-6	TRBJ2-1
CASSLSTGLAGGNNEQFF	TRBV5-1	TRBJ2-1
CSVDEAAGPQFF	TRBV29-1	TRBJ2-1
CASSRHSEQYF	TRBV7-9	TRBJ2-7
CASSDYVREQYF	TRBV6-1	TRBJ2-7
CASSSGRGTEAFF	TRBV19	TRBJ1-1
CASSSDRQAGNTIYF	TRBV7-2	TRBJ1-3
CASSPTGNQPQHF	TRBV7-9	TRBJ1-5
CAISAGQGNEQYF	TRBV10-3	TRBJ2-7
CASSLGLALTGDEQFF	TRBV5-1	TRBJ2-1
CASSQGTDRNTEAFF	TRBV4-3	TRBJ1-1
CASSLVGRGNYGYTF	TRBV5-4	TRBJ1-2
CASREGTGPIHEQFF	TRBV6-5	TRBJ2-1
CASTSPGGGVKKLFF	TRBV28	TRBJ1-4
CASSQESGSTGELFF	TRBV4-3	TRBJ2-2
CAIGKTGENTGELFF	TRBV10-3	TRBJ2-2
CASSFGGGYGYTF	TRBV5-1	TRBJ1-2
CASSLAGLLFDEQFF	TRBV7-9	TRBJ2-1
CASSLGLAGKGEQFF	TRBV7-9	TRBJ2-1
CASSANTANSGNTIYF	TRBV5-1	TRBJ1-3
CASSLSSVAEAFF	TRBV5-1	TRBJ1-1
CASTTGLGYYEQYF	TRBV7-2	TRBJ2-7
CASSLETSTSSWVQFF	TRBV7-2	TRBJ2-1
CASSPRRGGGTEAFF	TRBV4-2	TRBJ1-1
CASGGLGGTETQYF	TRBV2	TRBJ2-5
CASSLGTEDLYGYTF	TRBV7-2	TRBJ1-2
CASSKEGPNNEQFF	TRBV5-1	TRBJ2-1
CASRQASNEQYF	TRBV11-2	TRBJ2-7
CASSQATGVNTEAFF	TRBV14	TRBJ1-1
CASRQGQGAEAFF	TRBV5-1	TRBJ1-1
CASSSVNGQVEQYF	TRBV7-2	TRBJ2-7
CASSDTWGAYNEQFF	TRBV28	TRBJ2-1
CASSLSSGTSGRRYEQYF	TRBV28	TRBJ2-7